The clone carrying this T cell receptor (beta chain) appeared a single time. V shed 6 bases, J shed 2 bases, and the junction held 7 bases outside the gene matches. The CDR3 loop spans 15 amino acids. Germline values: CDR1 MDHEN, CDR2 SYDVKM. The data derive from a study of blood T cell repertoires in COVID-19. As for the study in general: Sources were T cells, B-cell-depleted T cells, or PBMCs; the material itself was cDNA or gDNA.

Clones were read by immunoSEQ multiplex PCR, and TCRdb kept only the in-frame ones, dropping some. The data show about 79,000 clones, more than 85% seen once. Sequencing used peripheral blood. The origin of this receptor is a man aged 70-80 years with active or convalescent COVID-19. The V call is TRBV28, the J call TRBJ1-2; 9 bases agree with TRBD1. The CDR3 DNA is TGTGCCAGCAGACTTGGGACAGGGTTGAACTATGGCTACACCTTC. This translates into CASRLGTGLNYGYTF.